These T cell receptor beta chains were read from a single sample in a study. TCRdb reanalysed the 5' RACE reads using MiXCR and keeps one entry per CDR3 protein. The repertoire holds under 9,500 distinct CDR3 sequences, with 40% to 50% as singletons. Sequenced input: Tregs sorted from a lymph node. These receptors were obtained from a female donor with breast cancer. CDR3s include the opening cysteine and the closing phenylalanine or tryptophan. A D gene is named only where the DNA matches it firmly. Clone size, where shown, is once, few, many, or a class for clones that have expanded.

>TRBV4-1|TRBJ1-5|.|.
CASSQGQVGPQHF
TGCGCCAGCAGCCAAGGACAGGTGGGGCCCCAGCATTTT
>TRBV12-3/TRBV12-4|TRBJ2-2|.|.
CASSIFRQANTGELFF
TGTGCCAGCAGTATATTTCGACAGGCGAACACCGGGGAGCTGTTTTTT
>TRBV27|TRBJ2-1|.|TRBD2
CASAWGGSYNEQFF
TGTGCCAGCGCGTGGGGGGGCTCCTACAATGAGCAGTTCTTC
>TRBV7-3|TRBJ1-1|few|.
CASSLGDGGTEAFF
TGTGCCAGCAGCTTAGGAGACGGGGGGACTGAAGCTTTCTTT
>TRBV7-6|TRBJ1-2|.|TRBD1
CASSFGQGRGYTF
TGTGCCAGCAGCTTTGGACAGGGTCGTGGCTACACCTTC
>TRBV5-6|TRBJ2-7|.|TRBD2
CASDPRGGPYEQYF
TGTGCCAGCGATCCCCGGGGGGGGCCCTACGAGCAGTACTTC
>TRBV4-1|TRBJ2-7|few|.
CASSQEGRALDEQYF
TGCGCCAGCAGCCAAGAAGGCAGGGCCTTGGACGAGCAGTACTTC
>TRBV4-1|TRBJ1-1|.|.
CASSHGRTEAFF
TGCGCCAGCAGCCATGGGCGGACTGAAGCTTTCTTT
>TRBV29-1|TRBJ1-2|.|.
CSVLEGRGYTF
TGCAGCGTTCTTGAGGGGAGGGGCTACACCTTC
>TRBV4-1|TRBJ1-3|.|.
CASSQDTANSGNTIYF
TGCGCCAGCAGCCAAGATACAGCAAACTCTGGAAACACCATATATTTT
>TRBV27|TRBJ2-1|.|TRBD1
CASSWTGNYNEQFF
TGTGCCAGCAGTTGGACAGGGAACTACAATGAGCAGTTCTTC
>TRBV6-5|TRBJ1-2|.|TRBD1
CASSQGQAFYGYTF
TGTGCCAGCAGCCAGGGACAGGCCTTCTATGGCTACACCTTC
>TRBV10-3|TRBJ2-7|few|TRBD2
CAITTGLAGVGEQYF
TGTGCCATCACCACGGGACTAGCGGGAGTAGGTGAGCAGTACTTC
>TRBV11-3|TRBJ1-1|once|TRBD1
CASSQGGEMNTEAFF
TGTGCCAGCAGCCAGGGGGGCGAAATGAACACTGAAGCTTTCTTT
>TRBV4-1|TRBJ2-7|.|.
CASSQDVSVWEQYF
TGCGCCAGCAGCCAAGATGTGTCCGTCTGGGAGCAGTACTTC
>TRBV5-5|TRBJ2-3|.|TRBD2
CASSRPGGGRTDTQYF
TGTGCCAGCAGCCGCCCGGGGGGGGGGCGCACAGATACGCAGTATTTT
>TRBV7-8|TRBJ2-1|few|.
CASSLDTGHEQFF
TGTGCCAGCAGCTTGGATACGGGACATGAGCAGTTCTTC
>TRBV5-1|TRBJ2-1|.|.
CASSLTGYNEQFF
TGCGCCAGCAGCTTGACAGGGTACAATGAGCAGTTCTTC
>TRBV9|TRBJ2-3|.|.
CASSVMVPTDTQYF
TGTGCCAGCAGCGTAATGGTGCCCACAGATACGCAGTATTTT
>TRBV18|TRBJ2-2|.|.
CASSLSDPNTGELFF
TGTGCCAGCTCATTATCCGATCCGAACACCGGGGAGCTGTTTTTT
>TRBV5-1|TRBJ2-3|.|.
CASSLVRGEDTQYF
TGCGCCAGCAGCTTGGTCCGGGGAGAGGATACGCAGTATTTT
>TRBV6-6|TRBJ2-1|few|.
CASTSGVAETYNEQFF
TGTGCCAGCACCTCAGGGGTAGCCGAAACCTACAATGAGCAGTTCTTC
>TRBV4-1|TRBJ2-7|few|.
CASSQVSGAHREQYF
TGCGCCAGCAGCCAAGTTTCAGGGGCCCACCGCGAGCAGTACTTC
>TRBV5-1|TRBJ2-7|.|TRBD1
CASSLGTGGYEQYF
TGCGCCAGCAGCCTGGGGACAGGGGGGTACGAGCAGTACTTC
>TRBV6-5|TRBJ1-1|few|.
CASIVAAGILNTEAFF
TGTGCCAGCATCGTGGCAGCGGGGATCTTGAACACTGAAGCTTTCTTT
>TRBV7-2|TRBJ1-2|.|.
CASSYRARDPLGYTF
TGTGCCAGCAGCTACCGCGCCCGGGACCCTTTAGGCTACACCTTC
>TRBV6-5|TRBJ1-1|.|.
CASRDPRVGAMNTEAFF
TGTGCCAGCAGAGACCCCAGGGTCGGGGCGATGAACACTGAAGCTTTCTTT
>TRBV20-1|TRBJ2-7|.|.
CSAWTYSSYEQYF
TGCAGTGCTTGGACTTATAGCTCCTACGAGCAGTACTTC
>TRBV27|TRBJ2-2|.|TRBD1
CASSSPDRGVAGELFF
TGTGCCAGCAGTTCTCCCGACAGGGGGGTGGCCGGGGAGCTGTTTTTT
>TRBV6-6|TRBJ2-5|.|.
CASTQDGRRAETQYF
TGTGCCAGCACCCAAGACGGGCGGAGAGCAGAGACCCAGTACTTC
>TRBV6-5|TRBJ2-7|.|.
CASSYAASNSYEQYF
TGTGCCAGCAGTTACGCGGCCTCCAACTCCTACGAGCAGTACTTC
>TRBV7-6|TRBJ2-7|few|TRBD2
CASSFGGGYEQYF
TGTGCCAGCAGCTTCGGGGGAGGGTACGAGCAGTACTTC
>TRBV7-2|TRBJ2-1|few|TRBD2
CASSLGASGTYNEQFF
TGTGCCAGCAGCTTAGGTGCTAGCGGGACATACAATGAGCAGTTCTTC
>TRBV12-3/TRBV12-4|TRBJ2-3|.|.
CASSGGIVLDTQYF
TGTGCCAGCTCGGGGGGCATCGTTCTGGATACGCAGTATTTT
>TRBV2|TRBJ2-1|.|.
CASSTRTGWDEQFF
TGTGCCAGCAGTACCCGGACGGGTTGGGATGAGCAGTTCTTC
>TRBV7-9|TRBJ2-4|.|.
CASSLVGVQPIKNIQYF
TGTGCCAGCAGCCTGGTAGGGGTACAGCCGATCAAAAACATTCAGTACTTC
>TRBV3-1|TRBJ2-7|.|.
CASRFSGSYEQYF
TGTGCCAGCAGGTTTAGCGGCTCCTACGAGCAGTACTTC
>TRBV29-1|TRBJ2-5|few|.
CSVVGGMYQETQYF
TGCAGCGTTGTCGGGGGCATGTACCAAGAGACCCAGTACTTC
>TRBV29-1|TRBJ1-1|.|.
CSVEMNIEAFF
TGCAGCGTTGAAATGAACATTGAAGCTTTCTTT
>TRBV7-9|TRBJ2-6|.|TRBD1
CASSLVQGSGANVLTF
TGTGCCAGCAGCTTAGTACAGGGGTCTGGGGCCAACGTCCTGACTTTC
>TRBV15|TRBJ2-5|.|.
CATSRDRRPYQETQYF
TGTGCCACCAGCAGAGATCGGCGGCCGTACCAAGAGACCCAGTACTTC
>TRBV7-9|TRBJ1-1|.|.
CASSLLQVMNTEAFF
TGTGCCAGCAGCTTACTACAGGTCATGAACACTGAAGCTTTCTTT
>TRBV10-1|TRBJ1-2|.|.
CASSETGTYGYTF
TGCGCCAGCAGTGAGACAGGGACCTATGGCTACACCTTC
>TRBV9|TRBJ1-1|few|TRBD1
CASSDRTGVNTEAFF
TGTGCCAGCAGCGACCGAACAGGGGTAAACACTGAAGCTTTCTTT
>TRBV7-8|TRBJ2-1|few|TRBD2
CASSSGLAGVGTHNKNEQFF
TGTGCCAGCAGCTCAGGACTAGCGGGAGTCGGAACACATAATAAAAATGAGCAGTTCTTC
>TRBV4-1|TRBJ2-5|.|.
CASSQGWFSAREETQYF
TGCGCCAGCAGCCAAGGCTGGTTTAGCGCCCGGGAAGAGACCCAGTACTTC
>TRBV12-3/TRBV12-4|TRBJ2-7|few|.
CASRTGADYEQYF
TGTGCCAGCAGAACCGGGGCCGACTACGAGCAGTACTTC
>TRBV6-5|TRBJ1-1|.|TRBD1
CASIRQGATTEAFF
TGTGCCAGCATCCGACAGGGTGCGACCACTGAAGCTTTCTTT
>TRBV5-5|TRBJ1-2|.|.
CASSSGATGYGYTF
TGTGCCAGCAGCTCCGGGGCCACGGGTTATGGCTACACCTTC
>TRBV4-1|TRBJ1-1|.|TRBD1
CASSPWAGTGSNTEAFF
TGCGCCAGCAGCCCCTGGGCCGGGACAGGGTCAAACACTGAAGCTTTCTTT
>TRBV5-1|TRBJ2-1|.|.
CASSLAWTDSYNEQFF
TGCGCCAGCAGCTTGGCCTGGACTGACTCCTACAATGAGCAGTTCTTC
>TRBV12-3/TRBV12-4|TRBJ1-1|.|.
CASSPHGEGDLNTEAFF
TGTGCCAGCAGTCCCCATGGGGAGGGAGACCTGAACACTGAAGCTTTCTTT
>TRBV7-3|TRBJ2-7|.|TRBD1
CASSVGAGQGQEQYF
TGTGCCAGCAGCGTAGGAGCGGGACAGGGCCAGGAGCAGTACTTC
>TRBV20-1|TRBJ2-2|.|.
CSARVQQGPGELFF
TGCAGTGCTAGAGTCCAGCAGGGGCCCGGGGAGCTGTTTTTT
>TRBV12-3/TRBV12-4|TRBJ2-7|.|.
CASTVGSEEQYF
TGTGCCAGCACCGTCGGATCTGAAGAGCAGTACTTC
>TRBV4-2|TRBJ2-6|.|TRBD1
CASSQDLGDRLSGANVLTF
TGTGCCAGCAGCCAAGATCTTGGGGACAGGCTATCTGGGGCCAACGTCCTGACTTTC